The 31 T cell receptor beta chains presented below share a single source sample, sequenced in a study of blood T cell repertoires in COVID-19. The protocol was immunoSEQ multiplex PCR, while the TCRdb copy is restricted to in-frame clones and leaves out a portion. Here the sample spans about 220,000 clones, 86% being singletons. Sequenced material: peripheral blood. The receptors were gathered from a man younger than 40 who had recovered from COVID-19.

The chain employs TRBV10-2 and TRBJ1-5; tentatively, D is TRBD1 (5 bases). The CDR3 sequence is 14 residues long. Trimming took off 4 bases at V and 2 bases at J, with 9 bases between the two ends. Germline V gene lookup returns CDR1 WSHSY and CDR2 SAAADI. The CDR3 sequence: CASSGSRGNQPQHF. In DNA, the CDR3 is TGCGCCAGCAGTGGCTCCAGGGGCAATCAGCCCCAGCATTTT.

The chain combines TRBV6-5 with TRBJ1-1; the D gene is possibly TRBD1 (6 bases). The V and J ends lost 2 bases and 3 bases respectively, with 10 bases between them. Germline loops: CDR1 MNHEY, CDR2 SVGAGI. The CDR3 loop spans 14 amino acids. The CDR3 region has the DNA TGTGCCAGCAGTTACAGAGGACAGCACACTGAAGCTTTCTTT. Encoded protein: CASSYRGQHTEAFF.

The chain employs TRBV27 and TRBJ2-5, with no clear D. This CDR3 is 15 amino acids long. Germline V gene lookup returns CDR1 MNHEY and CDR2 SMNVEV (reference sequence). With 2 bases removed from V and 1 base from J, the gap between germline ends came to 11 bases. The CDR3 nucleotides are TGTGCCAGCAGTTTACGTTCGAGAGGCCAAGAGACCCAGTACTTC. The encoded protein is CASSLRSRGQETQYF.

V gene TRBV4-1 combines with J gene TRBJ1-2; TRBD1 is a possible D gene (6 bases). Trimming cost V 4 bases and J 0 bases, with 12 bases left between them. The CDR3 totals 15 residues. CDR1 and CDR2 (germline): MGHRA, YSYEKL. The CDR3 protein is CASSPQDSPNYGYTF. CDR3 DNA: TGCGCCAGCAGCCCCCAGGACAGCCCTAACTATGGCTACACCTTC.

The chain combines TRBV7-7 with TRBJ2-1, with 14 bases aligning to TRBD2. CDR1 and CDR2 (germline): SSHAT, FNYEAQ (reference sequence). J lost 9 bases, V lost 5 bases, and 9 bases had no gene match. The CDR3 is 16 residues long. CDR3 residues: CASSPTSGGATGEQFF. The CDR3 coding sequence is TGTGCCAGCAGCCCGACTAGCGGGGGGGCCACTGGTGAGCAGTTCTTC. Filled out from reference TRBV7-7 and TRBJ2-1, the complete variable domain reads GAGVSQSPRYKVTKRGQDVTLRCDPISSHATLYWYQQALGQGPEFLTYFNYEAQPDKSGLPSDRFSAERPEGSISTLTIQRTEQRDSAMYRCASSPTSGGATGEQFFGPGTRLTVL.

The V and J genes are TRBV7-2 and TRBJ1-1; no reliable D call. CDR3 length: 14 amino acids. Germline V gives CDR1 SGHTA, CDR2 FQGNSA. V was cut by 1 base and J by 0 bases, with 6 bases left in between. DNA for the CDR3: TGTGCCAGCAGCTTAGGTTCAGTGAACACTGAAGCTTTCTTT. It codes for CASSLGSVNTEAFF.

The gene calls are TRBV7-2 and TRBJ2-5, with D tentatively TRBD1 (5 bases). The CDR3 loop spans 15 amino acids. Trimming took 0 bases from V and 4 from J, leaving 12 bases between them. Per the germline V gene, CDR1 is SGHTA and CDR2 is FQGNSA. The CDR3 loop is CASSLAPGNGETQYF. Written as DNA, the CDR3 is TGTGCCAGCAGCTTAGCCCCAGGGAATGGAGAGACCCAGTACTTC.

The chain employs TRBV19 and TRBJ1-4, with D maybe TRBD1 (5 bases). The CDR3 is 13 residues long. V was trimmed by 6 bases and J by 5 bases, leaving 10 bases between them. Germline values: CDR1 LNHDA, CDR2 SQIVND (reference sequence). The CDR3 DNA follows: TGTGCCAGTAGACAGGTTCCCAATGAAAAACTGTTTTTT. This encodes CASRQVPNEKLFF. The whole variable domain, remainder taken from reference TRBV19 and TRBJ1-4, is DGGITQSPKYLFRKEGQNVTLSCEQNLNHDAMYWYRQDPGQGLRLIYYSQIVNDFQKGDIAEGYSVSREKKESFPLTVTSAQKNPTAFYLCASRQVPNEKLFFGSGTQLSVL.

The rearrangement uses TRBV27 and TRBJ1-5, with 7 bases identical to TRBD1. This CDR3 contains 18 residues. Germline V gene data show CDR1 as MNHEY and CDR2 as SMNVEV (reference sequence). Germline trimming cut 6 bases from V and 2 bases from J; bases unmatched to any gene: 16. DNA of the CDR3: TGTGCCAGCAGGCAAATCCGGGACAGTTGGGGTGGCAATCAGCCCCAGCATTTT. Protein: CASRQIRDSWGGNQPQHF.

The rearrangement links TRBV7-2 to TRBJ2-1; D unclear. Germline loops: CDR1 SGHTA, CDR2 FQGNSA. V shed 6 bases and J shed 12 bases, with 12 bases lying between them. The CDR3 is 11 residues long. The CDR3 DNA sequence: TGTGCCAGCAGTCGCTTAGATGGGCAGTTCTTC. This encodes CASSRLDGQFF.

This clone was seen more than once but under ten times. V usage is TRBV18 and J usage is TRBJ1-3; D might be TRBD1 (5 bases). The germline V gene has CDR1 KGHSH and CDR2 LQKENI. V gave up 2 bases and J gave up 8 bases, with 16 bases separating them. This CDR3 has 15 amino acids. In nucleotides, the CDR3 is TGTGCCAGCTCACCATTAGAGGCAGGGCCGGACACCATATATTTT. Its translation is CASSPLEAGPDTIYF.

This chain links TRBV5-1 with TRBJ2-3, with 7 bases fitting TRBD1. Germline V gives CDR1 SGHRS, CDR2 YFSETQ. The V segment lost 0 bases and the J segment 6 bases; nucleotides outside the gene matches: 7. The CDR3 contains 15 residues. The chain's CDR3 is CASSLDRGGLDTQYF. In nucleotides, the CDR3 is TGCGCCAGCAGCTTGGACAGGGGTGGGTTGGATACGCAGTATTTT.

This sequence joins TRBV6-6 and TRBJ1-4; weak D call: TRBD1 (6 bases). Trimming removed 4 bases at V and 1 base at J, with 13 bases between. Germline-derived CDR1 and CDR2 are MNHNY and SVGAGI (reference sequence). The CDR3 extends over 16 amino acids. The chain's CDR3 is CASSWGGGGTNEKLFF. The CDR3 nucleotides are TGTGCCAGCAGTTGGGGAGGGGGAGGAACTAATGAAAAACTGTTTTTT.

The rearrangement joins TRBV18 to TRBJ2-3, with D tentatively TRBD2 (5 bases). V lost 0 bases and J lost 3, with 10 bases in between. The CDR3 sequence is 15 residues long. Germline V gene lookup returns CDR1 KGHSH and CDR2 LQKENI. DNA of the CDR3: TGTGCCAGCTCACCACCGGCGGGCCCGACAGATACGCAGTATTTT. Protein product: CASSPPAGPTDTQYF.

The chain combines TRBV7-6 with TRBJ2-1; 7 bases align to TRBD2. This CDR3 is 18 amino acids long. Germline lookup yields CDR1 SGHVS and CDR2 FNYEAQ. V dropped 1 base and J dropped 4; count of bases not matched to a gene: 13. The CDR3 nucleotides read TGTGCCAGCAGCTTAGACGGTGGGGGTCTAGCGGTGTACAATGAGCAGTTCTTC. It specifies CASSLDGGGLAVYNEQFF.

DNA for the CDR3: TGTGCCAGCAGAATAACCGACAGGAGCTCCTACAATGAGCAGTTCTTC. Encoded protein: CASRITDRSSYNEQFF. This chain uses TRBV9 with TRBJ2-1; maybe TRBD1 (6 bases). Germline values: CDR1 SGDLS, CDR2 YYNGEE. This CDR3 comprises 16 residues. V dropped 5 bases and J dropped 0 bases, with 15 bases sitting between them.

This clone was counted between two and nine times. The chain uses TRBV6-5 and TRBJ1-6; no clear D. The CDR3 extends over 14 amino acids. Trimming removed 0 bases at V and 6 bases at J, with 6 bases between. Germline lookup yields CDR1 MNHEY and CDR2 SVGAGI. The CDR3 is CASSYSRGNSPLHF. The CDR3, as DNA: TGTGCCAGCAGTTACTCCCGGGGTAATTCACCCCTCCACTTT.

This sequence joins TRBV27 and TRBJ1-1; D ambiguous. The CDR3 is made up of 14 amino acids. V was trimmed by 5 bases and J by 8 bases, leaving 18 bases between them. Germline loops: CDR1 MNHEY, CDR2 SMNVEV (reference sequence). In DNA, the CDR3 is TGTGCCAGCAGTGTCCACGGAGTCGCTGGGGAAGCTTTCTTT. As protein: CASSVHGVAGEAFF.

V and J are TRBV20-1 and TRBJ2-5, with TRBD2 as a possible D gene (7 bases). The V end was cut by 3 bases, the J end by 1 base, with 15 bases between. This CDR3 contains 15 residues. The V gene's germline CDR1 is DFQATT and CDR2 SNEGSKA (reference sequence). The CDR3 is CSASWRGQAQETQYF. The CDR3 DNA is TGCAGTGCTAGTTGGCGGGGGCAGGCCCAAGAGACCCAGTACTTC.

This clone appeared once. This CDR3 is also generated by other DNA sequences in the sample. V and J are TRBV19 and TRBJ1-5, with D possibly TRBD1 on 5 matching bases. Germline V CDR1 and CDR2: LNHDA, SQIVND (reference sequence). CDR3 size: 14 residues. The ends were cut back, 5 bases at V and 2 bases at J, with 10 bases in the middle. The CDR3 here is CASSGTGGNQPQHF. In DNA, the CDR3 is TGTGCCAGTAGTGGGACGGGGGGCAATCAGCCCCAGCATTTT.

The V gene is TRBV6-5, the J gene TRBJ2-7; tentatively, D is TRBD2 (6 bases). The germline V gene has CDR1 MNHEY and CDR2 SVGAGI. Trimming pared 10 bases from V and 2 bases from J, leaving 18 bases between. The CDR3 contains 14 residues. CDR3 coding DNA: TGTGCCAACGCGCGGGGACTCGGGGCCTACGAGCAGTACTTC. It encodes CANARGLGAYEQYF.

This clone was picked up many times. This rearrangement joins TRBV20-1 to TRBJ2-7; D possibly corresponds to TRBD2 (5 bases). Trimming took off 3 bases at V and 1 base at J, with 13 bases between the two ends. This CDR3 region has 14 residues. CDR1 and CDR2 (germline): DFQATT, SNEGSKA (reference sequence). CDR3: CSASRDRWSYEQYF. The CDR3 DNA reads TGCAGTGCTAGTCGGGATCGTTGGTCCTACGAGCAGTACTTC.

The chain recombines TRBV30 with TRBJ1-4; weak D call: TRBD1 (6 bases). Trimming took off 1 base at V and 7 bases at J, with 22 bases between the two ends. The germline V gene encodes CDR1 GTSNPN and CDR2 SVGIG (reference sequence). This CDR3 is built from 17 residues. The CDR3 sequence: CAWSEGFGAGVGEKLFF. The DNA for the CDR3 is TGTGCCTGGAGTGAAGGGTTCGGGGCAGGGGTGGGTGAAAAACTGTTTTTT.

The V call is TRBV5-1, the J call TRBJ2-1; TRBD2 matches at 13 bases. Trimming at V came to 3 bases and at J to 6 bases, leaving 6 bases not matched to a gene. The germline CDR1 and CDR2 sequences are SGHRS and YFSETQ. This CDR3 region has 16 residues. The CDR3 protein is CASSSAGLAGSNEQFF. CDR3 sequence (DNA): TGCGCCAGCAGCTCCGCGGGACTAGCGGGGAGCAATGAGCAGTTCTTC.

The CDR3 DNA reads as TGTGCCAGTAGTATACCAGGGGGCGCTGGCGGGGAGCTGTTTTTT. It is translated as CASSIPGGAGGELFF. The chain is built from TRBV19 and TRBJ2-2; 8 nucleotides agree with TRBD1. Per germline, CDR1 LNHDA and CDR2 SQIVND (reference sequence). This CDR3 region has 15 residues. With V trimmed by 2 bases and J by 7 bases, 6 bases remained unmatched. Supplemented by reference TRBV19 and TRBJ2-2, the full variable domain reads DGGITQSPKYLFRKEGQNVTLSCEQNLNHDAMYWYRQDPGQGLRLIYYSQIVNDFQKGDIAEGYSVSREKKESFPLTVTSAQKNPTAFYLCASSIPGGAGGELFFGEGSRLTVL.

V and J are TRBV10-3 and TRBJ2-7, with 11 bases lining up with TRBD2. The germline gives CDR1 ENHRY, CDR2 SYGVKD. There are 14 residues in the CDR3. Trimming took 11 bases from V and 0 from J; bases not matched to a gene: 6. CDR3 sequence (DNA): TGTGCCTCCACTGGACTAGCGGGCTCCTACGAGCAGTACTTC. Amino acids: CASTGLAGSYEQYF.

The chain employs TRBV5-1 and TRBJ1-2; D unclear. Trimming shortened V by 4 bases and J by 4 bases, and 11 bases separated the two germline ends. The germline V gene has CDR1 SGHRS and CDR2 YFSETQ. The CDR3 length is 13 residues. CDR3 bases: TGCGCCAGCAGCCCCAACCTTAGCTATGGCTACACCTTC. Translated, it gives CASSPNLSYGYTF. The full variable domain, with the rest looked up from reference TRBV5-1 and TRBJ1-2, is KAGVTQTPRYLIKTRGQQVTLSCSPISGHRSVSWYQQTPGQGLQFLFEYFSETQRNKGNFPGRFSGRQFSNSRSEMNVSTLELGDSALYLCASSPNLSYGYTFGSGTRLTVV.

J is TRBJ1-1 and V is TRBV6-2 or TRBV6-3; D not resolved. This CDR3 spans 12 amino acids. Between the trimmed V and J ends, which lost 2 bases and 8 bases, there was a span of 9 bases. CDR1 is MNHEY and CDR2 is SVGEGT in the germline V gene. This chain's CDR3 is CASSYAIEEAFF. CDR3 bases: TGTGCCAGCAGTTACGCAATTGAGGAAGCTTTCTTT.

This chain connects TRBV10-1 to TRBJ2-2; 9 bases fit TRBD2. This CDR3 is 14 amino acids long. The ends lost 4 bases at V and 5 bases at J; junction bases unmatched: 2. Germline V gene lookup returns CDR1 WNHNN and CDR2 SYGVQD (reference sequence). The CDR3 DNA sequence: TGCGCCAGCAGTGGTCTAGCGGGGACCGGGGAGCTGTTTTTT. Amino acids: CASSGLAGTGELFF.

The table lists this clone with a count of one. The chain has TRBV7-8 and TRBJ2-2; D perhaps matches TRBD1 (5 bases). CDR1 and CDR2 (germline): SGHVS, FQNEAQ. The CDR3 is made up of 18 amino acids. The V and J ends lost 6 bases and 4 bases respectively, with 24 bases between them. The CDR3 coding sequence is TGTGCCAGCAGTTTTACGTACGTCCGAGACAGAGGCACCGGGGAGCTGTTTTTT. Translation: CASSFTYVRDRGTGELFF.

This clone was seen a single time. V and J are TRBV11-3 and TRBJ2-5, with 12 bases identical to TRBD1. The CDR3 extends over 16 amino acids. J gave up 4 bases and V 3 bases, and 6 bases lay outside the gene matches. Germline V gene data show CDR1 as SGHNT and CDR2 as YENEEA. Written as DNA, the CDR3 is TGTGCCAGCAGCTTGGGGACAGGGGGCGCGGGAGAGACCCAGTACTTC. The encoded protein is CASSLGTGGAGETQYF.